The clone carrying this T cell receptor (beta chain) was observed a single time. 13 Jbeta primers and 60 Vbeta primers were used for the PCR. Sequenced by immunoSEQ multiplex PCR; TCRdb stores in-frame clones only, minus some. Of under 200,000 clones listed, less than 90% were seen once; the top ten hold less than 0.4%. Germline V lookup: CDR1 SNHLY, CDR2 FYNNEI. The CDR3 length is 14 residues. The V and J ends lost 8 bases and 1 base respectively, with 15 bases between them. The data were obtained in a study of cytomegalovirus exposure and HLA in healthy donors. Source material: PBMCs. This sequence joins TRBV2 and TRBJ2-7; a possible D gene is TRBD1 (5 bases). The receptor was isolated from a young woman in good health and CMV-seronegative. The CDR3 spells CASLGHTPSYEQYF. In nucleotides, the CDR3 is TGTGCCAGCCTCGGACACACACCATCCTACGAGCAGTACTTC.